What follows are 23 T cell receptor beta chains derived from one specimen sequenced in a study of CD8+CD57+ T cells in acquired aplastic anemia. It was genomic DNA that served as the template for profiling TCR beta VDJ and CDR3. MiXCR, applied by TCRdb to the reads, yields one record per CDR3 protein. The sample holds 260,000 or so distinct CDR3 sequences, 82% seen once. Selection for sequencing was limited to patients who had shown CD8+CD57+ cell expansion by flow cytometry. Sequenced input: sorted CD4+, CD8+, or CD8+CD57+ T cells (not recorded which) from PBMCs. The source of these receptors is a human donor with aplastic anemia.

Turning to this clonotype: No DNA is shown, since the ends of the CDR3 on it are uncertain; the CDR3 is the one TCRdb lists. This chain uses TRBV7-9 with TRBJ2-5; TRBD1, the D gene given by the table, was not confirmed from the DNA. CDR1 SEHNR and CDR2 FQNEAQ come from the germline V gene (reference sequence). 15 amino acids form the CDR3, both terminal residues included. The CDR3 spells CASSLVPGALFFGYF.

Of note for this clonotype: The junction departs from germline at one end; a sequencing error may be responsible. This chain joins TRBV7-3 and TRBJ2-3, with TRBD2 as a possible D gene (5 bases). The germline V gene encodes CDR1 SGHTA and CDR2 FQGTGA. The CDR3 covers 13 residues. CDR3 sequence (DNA): TGTGCCAGCAGGGGCGCGGGCACATATACGCAGTACTTT. Its translation is CASRGAGTYTQYF.

On this clonotype itself: Because the CDR3 is missing its conserved closing phenylalanine or tryptophan, this is likely a read error. This chain connects TRBV9 to TRBJ1-2, with D unclear. V shed 7 bases and J shed 10 bases, with 20 bases lying between them. Germline-derived CDR1 and CDR2 are SGDLS and YYNGEE. There are 13 residues in the CDR3. Here the CDR3 DNA reads TGTGCCAGCGGCCAAGCCCGTGACGGTCACTACACCGTC. This gives the protein CASGQARDGHYTV.

About this clonotype itself: Since no conserved phenylalanine or tryptophan closes the CDR3, a read error is the likely cause. The DNA is omitted, as the CDR3 cannot be located on it reliably, and the CDR3 follows TCRdb's listing. This sequence joins TRBV2 and TRBJ2-3; the table's D call TRBD1 went unverified against the DNA. Germline lookup yields CDR1 SNHLY and CDR2 FYNNEI. Counting both end residues, the CDR3 totals 15 amino acids. The chain's CDR3 is CASSDRGIEAQLHGP.

On this clonotype: One end of the junction does not line up with germline, which may come from a read error. J is TRBJ2-7 and V is TRBV2, with 8 bases matching TRBD1. CDR3 size: 14 residues. The germline gives CDR1 SNHLY, CDR2 FYNNEI. The CDR3 spells CASSHRDRIDEQYF. The CDR3 DNA sequence: TGTGCCAGCAGCCACCGGGACAGGATCGACGAGCAGTACTTT.

V is TRBV19 and J is TRBJ2-1, with 7 bases lining up with TRBD2. The germline gives CDR1 LNHDA, CDR2 SQIVND (reference sequence). The CDR3 consists of 16 residues. V shed 2 bases, J shed 5 bases, and the junction held 9 bases outside the gene matches. CDR3 coding DNA: TGTGCCAGTAGTATAACGGGAGGCAGCGCCAACAATGAGCAGTTCTTC. Its translation: CASSITGGSANNEQFF.

Turning to this clonotype: The final CDR3 position lacks the conserved phenylalanine or tryptophan, pointing to a likely read error. Because the CDR3's place on the DNA is in doubt, the DNA is left out and the CDR3 is given as listed by TCRdb. This CDR3 is CASSSAGGADYFY. The chain employs TRBV7-8 and TRBJ2-1; whether TRBD1, the table's D call, matches the DNA was not checked. The germline gives CDR1 SGHVS, CDR2 FQNEAQ. The CDR3 contains 13 residues when both ends are counted.

Ten or more counts support this clonotype. J is TRBJ2-1 and V is TRBV12-5, with TRBD2 identical over 11 bases. Germline values: CDR1 LGHNT, CDR2 FRNRAP. J gave up 4 bases and V 4 bases, and 3 bases lay outside the gene matches. This CDR3 has 15 residues. CDR3 sequence (DNA): TGTGCTAGTGGTTGGGGGACTAGCGGATACAATGAGCAGTTCTTC. This gives the protein CASGWGTSGYNEQFF.

The chain couples TRBV10-3 to TRBJ1-1; D might be TRBD1 (6 bases). In germline, CDR1 is ENHRY, CDR2 SYGVKD. This CDR3 spans 13 amino acids. Trimming left V 6 bases short and J 1 base short, with 9 bases between. CDR3 residues: CAIRGDKNTEAFF. CDR3 coding DNA: TGTGCCATCAGAGGGGACAAGAACACTGAAGCTTTCTTT.

This rearrangement joins TRBV7-9 to TRBJ2-5; D might be TRBD1 (6 bases). This CDR3 contains 15 residues. V lost 0 bases and J 12 bases, leaving 20 bases between the germline ends. Looked up from germline, CDR1 is SEHNR and CDR2 is FQNEAQ (reference sequence). CDR3 sequence: CASSLAHGTLVFEYF. As DNA, the CDR3 is TGTGCCAGCAGCTTAGCCCACGGGACACTGGTGTTCGAGTACTTC.

The chain combines TRBV15 with TRBJ2-1; D remains unclear. Germline V gene lookup returns CDR1 LNHNV and CDR2 YYDKDF (reference sequence). V was clipped by 3 bases and J by 12 bases, with 18 bases between them. The CDR3 is 14 amino acids. CDR3 sequence (DNA): TGTGCCACCAGCAGGGGCTCCAGCTACGATACGCAGTTCTTC. As protein: CATSRGSSYDTQFF.

J is TRBJ2-7 and V is TRBV10-3; D perhaps matches TRBD1 (7 bases). The CDR3 consists of 18 residues. Germline assignment: CDR1 ENHRY and CDR2 SYGVKD. The CDR3 DNA reads TGTGCCAGCAGTGTGCATCCAGGCGGGACAGCCCTTTCCTACGAGCAGTACGTC. Encoded protein: CASSVHPGGTALSYEQYV.

In regard to this clonotype: An end of the junction does not agree with germline; a read error may underlie this. The chain carries TRBV7-9 and TRBJ2-3; D not certain. From germline, CDR1 is SEHNR and CDR2 FQNEAQ (reference sequence). This CDR3 spans 14 amino acids. The CDR3 spells CASSSSDTQDLGPF. The CDR3 DNA reads TGTGCCAGCAGCTCCTCAGATACGCAGGATTTGGGCCCATTT.

This clonotype was seen only once. This chain connects TRBV7-6 to TRBJ1-1; D remains ambiguous. In germline, CDR1 is SGHVS, CDR2 FNYEAQ. The CDR3 length is 15 residues. V was shortened by 2 bases and J by 7 bases, with 17 bases between the two germline ends. The CDR3 bases are TGTGCCAGCAGCTTAAGGAGTAGTGGACGCCTTGAAGCTTTCTTT. Protein sequence: CASSLRSSGRLEAFF.

For this clonotype: The CDR3 does not end in the conserved phenylalanine or tryptophan, so this is likely a read error. No DNA is shown, since the ends of the CDR3 on it are uncertain; the CDR3 is the one TCRdb lists. The V gene is TRBV2, the J gene TRBJ2-7; the table's D call, TRBD1, was not checked against the DNA. The germline V gene has CDR1 SNHLY and CDR2 FYNNEI. The CDR3 sequence runs 15 residues, both termini included. The CDR3 loop reads CASGDGGTHTQYFYP.

Concerning this clonotype: Lacking the conserved final phenylalanine or tryptophan, this CDR3 likely reflects a read error. Because the CDR3's place on the DNA is in doubt, the DNA is left out and the CDR3 is given as listed by TCRdb. The chain joins TRBV7-9 to TRBJ2-3; no check of the table's D call, TRBD2, against the DNA was made. A total of 13 residues make up the CDR3, ends included. The germline V gene encodes CDR1 SEHNR and CDR2 FQNEAQ (reference sequence). The CDR3 loop reads CASRVGGGSTQSL.

The genes are TRBV7-3 and TRBJ2-5; D unclear. CDR3 size: 14 residues. Trimming left V 5 bases short and J 14 bases short, with 24 bases between. Germline V gene sequence: CDR1 SGHTA, CDR2 FQGTGA. CDR3 residues: CASSRGSEQETLYF. DNA for the CDR3: TGTGCCAGCAGCAGAGGCAGCGAGCAAGAAACCCTTTACTTC.

This chain joins TRBV7-8 and TRBJ1-2; D gene ambiguous. The CDR3 loop spans 15 amino acids. V was pared by 0 bases and J by 14 bases, with 22 bases between. Germline loops: CDR1 SGHVS, CDR2 FQNEAQ. DNA of the CDR3: TGTGCCAGCAGCTTAGCGGGAGGGCCCGGTACGCAGTATACCTTC. It yields the protein CASSLAGGPGTQYTF.

This chain uses TRBV9 with TRBJ2-3; 7 positions agree with TRBD2. Per the germline V gene, CDR1 is SGDLS and CDR2 is YYNGEE. J lost 14 bases, V lost 7 bases, and 19 bases had no gene match. The CDR3 has 14 residues. CDR3 DNA sequence: TGTGCCAGCGGCTTAGCGGGCGGTAGAAATCCGCCGTATTTT. Amino acids: CASGLAGGRNPPYF.

The chain is built from TRBV9 and TRBJ2-1, with a weak D call TRBD2 (6 bases). The CDR3 spans 16 residues. CDR1 SGDLS and CDR2 YYNGEE come from the germline V gene. Trimming shortened V by 4 bases and J by 8 bases, and 22 bases separated the two germline ends. DNA of the CDR3: TGTGCCAGCAGCTTTCTGGGAGGCAGGGCGAGCGATGAGCAGTTCTTC. Protein: CASSFLGGRASDEQFF.

This sequence joins TRBV12-5 and TRBJ2-6; 7 bases fit TRBD2. Germline assignment: CDR1 LGHNT and CDR2 FRNRAP. This CDR3 comprises 16 residues. This CDR3 is CARRVAGSYGANVLTF. The DNA for the CDR3 is TGTGCCAGGCGGGTAGCGGGTAGCTACGGGGCCAACGTCCTGACTTTC.

This chain connects TRBV6-5 to TRBJ2-1, with no clear D. The CDR3 is 14 amino acids. V was shortened by 5 bases and J by 2 bases, with 10 bases between the two germline ends. CDR1 is MNHEY, CDR2 SVGAGI, per germline. The CDR3 region has the DNA TGTGCCAGCAGTACCACCGGAGCCTACAATGAGCAGTTCTTC. Protein product: CASSTTGAYNEQFF.

The chain is built from TRBV4-3 and TRBJ2-7, with 9 bases matching TRBD1. Germline V lookup: CDR1 LGHNA, CDR2 YSLEER. The ends lost 4 bases at V and 2 bases at J; junction bases unmatched: 9. There are 16 residues in the CDR3. CDR3 residues: CASSRSGTGTTYEQYF. In nucleotides, the CDR3 is TGCGCCAGCAGCCGTTCCGGGACAGGGACGACCTACGAGCAGTACTTC.